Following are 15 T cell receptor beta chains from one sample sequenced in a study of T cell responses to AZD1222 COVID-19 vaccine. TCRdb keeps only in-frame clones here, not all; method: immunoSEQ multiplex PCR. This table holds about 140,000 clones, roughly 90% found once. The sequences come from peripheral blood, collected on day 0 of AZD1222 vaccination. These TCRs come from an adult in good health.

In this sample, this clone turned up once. The CDR3 protein is CASSRGTGEGNSPLHF. Written as DNA, the CDR3 is TGTGCCAGCAGTCGAGGGACAGGGGAGGGTAATTCACCCCTCCACTTT. The chain joins TRBV6-6 to TRBJ1-6; 10 bases are a match to TRBD1. The CDR3 has 16 amino acids. Per the germline V gene, CDR1 is MNHNY and CDR2 is SVGAGI (reference sequence). After removal of 5 bases from V and 6 bases from J, the junction contained 7 bases not matched to a gene.

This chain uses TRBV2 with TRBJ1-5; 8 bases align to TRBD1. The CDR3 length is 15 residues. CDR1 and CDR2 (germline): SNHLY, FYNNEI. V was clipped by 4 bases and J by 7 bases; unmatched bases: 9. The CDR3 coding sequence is TGTGCCAGCAGTGGGGTCGGACAGGGCTTCCAGCCCCAGCATTTT. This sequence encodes CASSGVGQGFQPQHF.

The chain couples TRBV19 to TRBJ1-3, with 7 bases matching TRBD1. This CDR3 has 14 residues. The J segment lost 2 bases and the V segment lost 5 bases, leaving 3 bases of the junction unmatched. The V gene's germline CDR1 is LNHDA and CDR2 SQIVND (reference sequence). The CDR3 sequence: CASSFGTAGNTIYF. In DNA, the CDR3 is TGTGCCAGTAGTTTCGGGACAGCTGGAAACACCATATATTTT. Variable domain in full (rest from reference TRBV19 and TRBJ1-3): DGGITQSPKYLFRKEGQNVTLSCEQNLNHDAMYWYRQDPGQGLRLIYYSQIVNDFQKGDIAEGYSVSREKKESFPLTVTSAQKNPTAFYLCASSFGTAGNTIYFGEGSWLTVV.

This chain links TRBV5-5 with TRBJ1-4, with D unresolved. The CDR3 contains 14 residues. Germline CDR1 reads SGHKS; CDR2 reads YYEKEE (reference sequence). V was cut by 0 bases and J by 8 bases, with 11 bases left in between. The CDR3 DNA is TGTGCCAGCAGCTTGGGTGGAGTCAGCGAAAAACTGTTTTTT. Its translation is CASSLGGVSEKLFF.

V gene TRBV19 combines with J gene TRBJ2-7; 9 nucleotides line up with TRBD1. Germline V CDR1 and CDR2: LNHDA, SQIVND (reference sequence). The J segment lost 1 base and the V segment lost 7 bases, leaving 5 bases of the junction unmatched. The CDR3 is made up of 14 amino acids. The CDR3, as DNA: TGTGCCAGTACACACGGGACAGGGTCCTACGAGCAGTACTTC. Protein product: CASTHGTGSYEQYF.

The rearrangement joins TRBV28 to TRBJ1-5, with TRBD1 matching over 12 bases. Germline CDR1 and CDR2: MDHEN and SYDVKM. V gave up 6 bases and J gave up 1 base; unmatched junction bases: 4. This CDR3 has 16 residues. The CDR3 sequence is CASSSGQGASNQPQHF. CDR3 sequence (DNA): TGTGCCAGCAGCTCGGGACAGGGGGCAAGCAATCAGCCCCAGCATTTT.

For the CDR3, the DNA is TGTGCCAGTAGTATTTGGGGGGCGGGGGTTGAGACCCAGTACTTC. Its protein is CASSIWGAGVETQYF. This rearrangement joins TRBV19 to TRBJ2-5; tentative D call: TRBD2 (7 bases). Per the germline V gene, CDR1 is LNHDA and CDR2 is SQIVND (reference sequence). The V gene lost 3 bases and the J gene lost 5 bases, with 16 bases spanning the gap. The CDR3 spans 15 residues.

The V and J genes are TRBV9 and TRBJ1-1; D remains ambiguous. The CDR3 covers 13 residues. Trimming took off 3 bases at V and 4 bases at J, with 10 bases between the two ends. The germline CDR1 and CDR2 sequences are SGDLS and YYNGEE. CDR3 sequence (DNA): TGTGCCAGCAGCGGAGGGAGTGGCACTGAAGCTTTCTTT. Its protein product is CASSGGSGTEAFF.

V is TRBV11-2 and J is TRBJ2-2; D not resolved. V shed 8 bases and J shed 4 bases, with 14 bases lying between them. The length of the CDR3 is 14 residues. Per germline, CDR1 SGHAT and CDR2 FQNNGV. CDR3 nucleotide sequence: TGTGCCAGCGGTAGAGGCCTCTCCACCGGGGAGCTGTTTTTT. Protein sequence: CASGRGLSTGELFF.

Here the CDR3 reads CASSLGRTGELFF. As DNA, the CDR3 is TGTGCCAGCAGCTTAGGTCGGACTGGGGAGCTGTTTTTT. The genes are TRBV7-2 and TRBJ2-2; D perhaps matches TRBD2 (5 bases). V lost 1 base to trimming and J lost 8 bases, with 8 bases between them. The CDR3 sequence is 13 residues long. Germline V CDR1 and CDR2: SGHTA, FQGNSA.

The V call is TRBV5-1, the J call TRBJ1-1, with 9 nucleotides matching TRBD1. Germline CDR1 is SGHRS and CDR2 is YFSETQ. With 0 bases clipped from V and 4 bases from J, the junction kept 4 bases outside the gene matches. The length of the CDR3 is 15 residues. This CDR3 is CASSLGQTGGTEAFF. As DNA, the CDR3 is TGCGCCAGCAGCTTGGGGCAGACAGGGGGCACTGAAGCTTTCTTT.

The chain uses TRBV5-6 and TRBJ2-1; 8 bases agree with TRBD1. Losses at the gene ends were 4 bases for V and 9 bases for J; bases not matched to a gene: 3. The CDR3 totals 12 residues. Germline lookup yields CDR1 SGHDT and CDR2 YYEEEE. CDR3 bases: TGTGCCAGCAGCCGACAGGGGTCTGAGCAGTTCTTC. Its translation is CASSRQGSEQFF.

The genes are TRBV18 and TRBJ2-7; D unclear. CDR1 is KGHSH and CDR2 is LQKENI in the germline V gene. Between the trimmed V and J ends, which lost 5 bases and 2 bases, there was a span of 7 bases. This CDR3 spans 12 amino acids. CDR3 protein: CASSSDTYEQYF. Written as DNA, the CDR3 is TGTGCCAGCTCATCCGATACCTACGAGCAGTACTTC.

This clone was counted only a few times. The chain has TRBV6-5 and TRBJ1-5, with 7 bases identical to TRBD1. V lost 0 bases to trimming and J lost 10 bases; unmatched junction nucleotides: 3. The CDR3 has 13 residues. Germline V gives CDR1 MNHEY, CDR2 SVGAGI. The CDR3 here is CASSYSRGPPQHF. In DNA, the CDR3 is TGTGCCAGCAGTTACTCTAGGGGGCCCCCCCAGCATTTT.

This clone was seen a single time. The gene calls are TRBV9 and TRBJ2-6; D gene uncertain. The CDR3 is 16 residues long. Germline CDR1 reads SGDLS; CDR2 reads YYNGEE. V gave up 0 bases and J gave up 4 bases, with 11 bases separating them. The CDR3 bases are TGTGCCAGCAGCGTAGATAGCATTCGGGGGGCCAACGTCCTGACTTTC. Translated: CASSVDSIRGANVLTF.